These T cell receptor beta chains were read from a single sample in a study of blood T cell repertoires in COVID-19. Repertoires were generated with immunoSEQ multiplex PCR, while TCRdb's copy carries only in-frame clones and drops some. The table lists about 59,000 clones, roughly 70% of them singletons. The sequenced sample consisted of peripheral blood. Receptor source: a woman aged 45-60 years with active or convalescent COVID-19. The CDR3 runs from the conserved cysteine through the conserved F or W. A D gene is named only where the DNA matches it firmly. Not every row has a clone size; where given, it reads once, few, many or a size class.

TRBV5-1,.,TRBJ2-7,.,CASRYESSYEQYF,TGCGCCAGCAGATACGAGAGTTCCTACGAGCAGTACTTC
TRBV28,.,TRBJ2-7,TRBD2,CASSLGGTLSYEQYF,TGTGCCAGCAGCCTGGGAGGGACTCTTTCCTACGAGCAGTACTTC
TRBV7-7,.,TRBJ2-2,.,CASSLGPGFSTGELFF,TGTGCCAGCAGCTTAGGTCCAGGGTTCAGCACCGGGGAGCTGTTTTTT
TRBV12-3/TRBV12-4,.,TRBJ2-1,.,CASSSLSNEQFF,TGTGCCAGCAGTTCACTCTCCAATGAGCAGTTCTTC
TRBV3-1/TRBV3-2,.,TRBJ2-2,.,CASSLTSSAWAGELFF,TGTGCCAGCAGCCTGACTAGTTCCGCTTGGGCCGGGGAGCTGTTTTTT
TRBV7-7,.,TRBJ2-5,.,CASSLAQGPQETQYF,TGTGCCAGCAGCTTAGCGCAGGGCCCCCAAGAGACCCAGTACTTC
TRBV4-1,few,TRBJ2-7,TRBD2,CASSQEWPSGRYEQYF,TGCGCCAGCAGCCAAGAGTGGCCTAGCGGGAGGTACGAGCAGTACTTC
TRBV7-9,once,TRBJ2-5,TRBD2,CASSLTSGVTGTQYF,TGTGCCAGCAGCTTGACTAGCGGGGTGACTGGGACCCAGTACTTC
TRBV27,.,TRBJ2-3,.,CASSFFRRRDPDTQYF,TGTGCCAGCAGTTTCTTTCGCCGGCGGGACCCAGATACGCAGTATTTT
TRBV27,.,TRBJ1-1,.,CASSSQGRVEAFF,TGTGCCAGCAGTTCTCAGGGGAGGGTAGAAGCTTTCTTT
TRBV4-1,.,TRBJ2-2,.,CASSQAEILELTGELFF,TGCGCCAGCAGCCAAGCGGAAATCCTAGAACTTACCGGGGAGCTGTTTTTT
TRBV5-1,.,TRBJ1-1,.,CASSLDRLNTEAFF,TGCGCCAGCAGCTTGGACAGGTTAAACACTGAAGCTTTCTTT
TRBV28,.,TRBJ2-3,TRBD1,CASSSRDRGIPLQYF,TGTGCCAGCAGTTCACGGGACAGGGGAATTCCGTTGCAGTATTTT
TRBV5-1,.,TRBJ1-1,.,CASSLVSGPYNTEAFF,TGCGCCAGCAGCTTGGTCTCCGGTCCGTATAACACTGAAGCTTTCTTT